What follows are 18 T cell receptor beta chains derived from one specimen sequenced in a study of blood T cell repertoires in COVID-19. The protocol was immunoSEQ multiplex PCR, while the TCRdb copy is restricted to in-frame clones and leaves out a portion. The sample includes 300,000 to 350,000 clones, roughly 85% of them seen just once. Input material: PBMCs or T cells enriched from blood (not recorded which). Source of these receptors: a woman between 40 and 50 years old with acute COVID-19.

The chain is built from TRBV28 and TRBJ1-2; tentatively, D is TRBD1 (5 bases). With 10 bases removed from V and 4 bases from J, the gap between germline ends came to 25 bases. This CDR3 is built from 16 residues. The germline CDR1 and CDR2 sequences are MDHEN and SYDVKM. CDR3: CATTIGGGGKGYGYTF. CDR3 DNA sequence: TGTGCCACCACAATCGGGGGAGGAGGGAAGGGCTATGGCTACACCTTC.

The CDR3 protein is CASSPGGAFSGNTIYF. CDR3 in DNA: TGCGCCAGCAGCCCCGGCGGGGCCTTCTCTGGAAACACCATATATTTT. This chain links TRBV5-1 with TRBJ1-3; a weak D match, TRBD1 (5 bases). The CDR3 spans 16 residues. Looked up from germline, CDR1 is SGHRS and CDR2 is YFSETQ. The V end was cut by 4 bases, the J end by 0 bases, with 14 bases between.

The rearrangement uses TRBV3-1 (or the pseudogene TRBV3-2) and TRBJ2-1; D is possibly TRBD2 (6 bases). The CDR3 length is 17 residues. Trimming shortened V by 1 base and J by 7 bases, and 20 bases separated the two germline ends. CDR1 is LGHDT and CDR2 is YNNKEL in the germline V gene (reference sequence). The DNA of the CDR3 is TGTGCCAGCAGCCAAGCTGGAACCGGGACTTCCTCTAATGAGCAGTTCTTC. Translated: CASSQAGTGTSSNEQFF.

The chain couples TRBV9 to TRBJ1-3, with D possibly being TRBD1 (6 bases). The CDR3 runs to 16 residues. The germline CDR1 and CDR2 sequences are SGDLS and YYNGEE. V was cut by 5 bases and J by 6 bases, with 21 bases left in between. This CDR3 is CASSPTPSTGVNTIYF. Written as DNA, the CDR3 is TGTGCCAGCAGTCCCACCCCCTCGACAGGAGTAAACACCATATATTTT.

V is TRBV9 and J is TRBJ2-3; 9 nucleotides agree with TRBD2. The CDR3 is made up of 15 amino acids. V trimming: 0 bases; J trimming: 5 bases; junction bases outside the gene matches: 4. CDR1 and CDR2 (germline): SGDLS, YYNGEE. CDR3 sequence (DNA): TGTGCCAGCAGCGTAGCTAGCGGGGACAAAGATACGCAGTATTTT. This encodes CASSVASGDKDTQYF.

The gene calls are TRBV28 and TRBJ2-3; TRBD1 might be the D (6 bases). The CDR3 has 16 amino acids. CDR1 is MDHEN and CDR2 is SYDVKM in the germline V gene. Trimming shortened V by 5 bases and J by 1 base, and 16 bases separated the two germline ends. The CDR3 sequence is CASSLGTPGGTDTQYF. The DNA of the CDR3 is TGTGCCAGCAGTCTCGGGACACCTGGGGGCACAGATACGCAGTATTTT.

This chain links TRBV6-5 with TRBJ2-1; D gene uncertain. V lost 4 bases, J lost 4 bases, and 5 bases lay in between. Germline V gene sequence: CDR1 MNHEY, CDR2 SVGAGI. This CDR3 is built from 12 residues. The CDR3 here is CASSSGYNEQFF. The CDR3 region has the DNA TGTGCCAGCAGTTCCGGGTACAATGAGCAGTTCTTC.

The rearrangement links TRBV2 to TRBJ2-5; 15 bases match TRBD2. Unmatched junction bases numbered 3, after V lost 6 bases and J lost 4 bases. The CDR3 has 15 residues. Germline V gives CDR1 SNHLY, CDR2 FYNNEI. The CDR3 here is CASRRTSGGAETQYF. The CDR3 nucleotides read TGTGCCAGCAGACGGACTAGCGGGGGGGCAGAGACCCAGTACTTC.

V usage is TRBV7-2 and J usage is TRBJ1-2; 9 nucleotides agree with TRBD1. The V gene's germline CDR1 is SGHTA and CDR2 FQGNSA. The length of the CDR3 is 15 residues. V shed 1 base and J 8 bases; nucleotides not matched to a gene: 8. CDR3 in DNA: TGTGCCAGCAGCTTAGTCGTCGGGACAGGGCGCGGCTACACCTTC. Its protein product is CASSLVVGTGRGYTF.

Only a few counts were recorded for this clone. V is TRBV3-1 (or the pseudogene TRBV3-2) and J is TRBJ1-2; 8 nucleotides agree with TRBD1. The V gene's germline CDR1 is LGHDT and CDR2 YNNKEL (reference sequence). CDR3 length: 16 amino acids. V dropped 0 bases and J dropped 5; count of bases not matched to a gene: 8. The CDR3 here is CASSQDRQGACYGYTF. The CDR3 coding sequence is TGTGCCAGCAGCCAAGATCGGCAGGGGGCCTGTTATGGCTACACCTTC.

The J gene is TRBJ2-1, the V gene TRBV9; 7 nucleotides agree with TRBD2. The CDR3 spans 15 residues. With 0 bases clipped from V and 2 bases from J, the junction kept 2 bases outside the gene matches. Looked up from germline, CDR1 is SGDLS and CDR2 is YYNGEE. The CDR3, as DNA: TGTGCCAGCAGCGTAGATGGGGGGGCCTACAATGAGCAGTTCTTC. Translation: CASSVDGGAYNEQFF.

The chain combines TRBV6-5 with TRBJ1-6; possibly TRBD1 for D (5 bases). Germline-derived CDR1 and CDR2 are MNHEY and SVGAGI. The length of the CDR3 is 14 residues. Between the trimmed V and J ends, which lost 2 bases and 7 bases, there was a span of 9 bases. The chain's CDR3 is CASSYGTGNSPLHF. CDR3 sequence (DNA): TGTGCCAGCAGTTACGGGACTGGGAATTCACCCCTCCACTTT.

The chain couples TRBV19 to TRBJ1-3, with D uncertain. Trimming pared 7 bases from V and 0 bases from J, leaving 19 bases between. The CDR3 runs 17 residues. CDR1 and CDR2 (germline): LNHDA, SQIVND (reference sequence). DNA of the CDR3: TGTGCCAGTAAGGACGGAGGTACCCTGAGCTCTGGAAACACCATATATTTT. It codes for CASKDGGTLSSGNTIYF.

This clone has only a few counts. The chain has TRBV19 and TRBJ1-2; D uncertain. This CDR3 has 16 amino acids. Trimming removed 6 bases from V and 0 bases from J, with 17 bases in between. The germline V gene encodes CDR1 LNHDA and CDR2 SQIVND (reference sequence). The CDR3: CASSDRRLGTNYGYTF. CDR3 nucleotide sequence: TGTGCCAGTAGCGACCGCCGCCTAGGTACTAACTATGGCTACACCTTC.

This chain joins TRBV15 and TRBJ2-3; D unresolved. Germline CDR1 and CDR2: LNHNV and YYDKDF (reference sequence). This CDR3 spans 11 amino acids. Trimming stripped 6 bases from V and 8 bases from J, with 9 bases between. DNA of the CDR3: TGTGCCACCAGTCGAGTCGGTACGCAGTATTTT. This translates into CATSRVGTQYF.

The rearrangement links TRBV7-9 to TRBJ1-4, with TRBD1 matching over 7 bases. Germline values: CDR1 SEHNR, CDR2 FQNEAQ (reference sequence). The ends lost 5 bases at V and 3 bases at J; junction bases unmatched: 6. This CDR3 is 15 amino acids long. CDR3 amino acids: CASSGGQVSNEKLFF. The DNA of the CDR3 is TGTGCCAGCAGCGGAGGACAGGTTTCTAATGAAAAACTGTTTTTT.

CDR3 bases: TGTGCCAGCAGCTTAGTCGGGAGCGGCTACACCTTC. It translates to CASSLVGSGYTF. This chain links TRBV11-2 with TRBJ1-2; D is ambiguous. V was trimmed by 1 base and J by 8 bases, leaving 8 bases between them. CDR3 length equals 12 residues. The germline gives CDR1 SGHAT, CDR2 FQNNGV.

This rearrangement joins TRBV10-3 to TRBJ1-5; 7 bases fit TRBD1. Germline V gene lookup returns CDR1 ENHRY and CDR2 SYGVKD. With 6 bases clipped from V and 2 bases from J, the junction kept 1 base outside the gene matches. The CDR3 has 13 amino acids. CDR3: CAISGQGNQPQHF. Here the CDR3 DNA reads TGTGCCATCAGCGGACAGGGCAATCAGCCCCAGCATTTT.